Following are 16 T cell receptor beta chains from one sample sequenced in a study of beta chain features in type 1 diabetes. Regarding the study as a whole: When Type 1 diabetes patients were examined, their TCRB CDR3s proved moderately but significantly shorter in all four CD4+ subsets.

Which antigens these TCRs recognize remains unknown. The entirety of the isolated RNA underwent reverse transcription, so expressed TCRB transcripts were sequenced. The repertoire was sequenced with immunoSEQ multiplex PCR; TCRdb's copy has only in-frame clones and lacks some. Here the sample spans 150,000 or so clones, just over 8% being singletons. Sequenced material: central memory CD4+ T cells from blood. Source of these receptors: a young woman with type 1 diabetes.

This clone showed up just a few times. The J gene is TRBJ2-1, the V gene TRBV2, with a weak D call TRBD2 (6 bases). This CDR3 is 15 amino acids long. Germline V gene sequence: CDR1 SNHLY, CDR2 FYNNEI. Trimming shortened V by 2 bases and J by 0 bases, and 8 bases separated the two germline ends. The CDR3: CASSELASSYNEQFF. The CDR3 nucleotides are TGTGCCAGCAGTGAACTAGCGAGCTCCTACAATGAGCAGTTCTTC.

This chain joins TRBV10-3 and TRBJ1-2, with TRBD1 identical over 9 bases. CDR1 and CDR2 (germline): ENHRY, SYGVKD. The CDR3 is 14 residues long. The junction had 1 base not matched to a gene; V was cut back by 0 bases and J by 5 bases. The CDR3 protein is CAISESGTGYGYTF. CDR3 coding DNA: TGTGCCATCAGTGAGTCTGGGACAGGGTATGGCTACACCTTC.

This clone was counted between two and nine times. This chain uses TRBV28 with TRBJ2-3, with a tentative D call TRBD2 (6 bases). The germline V gene has CDR1 MDHEN and CDR2 SYDVKM. The V and J ends lost 7 bases and 3 bases respectively, with 11 bases between them. The CDR3 runs 13 residues. The DNA for the CDR3 is TGTGCCAGCACCAAGGGAGGAACAGATACGCAGTATTTT. It yields the protein CASTKGGTDTQYF.

The chain links TRBV7-3 to TRBJ2-5; D not resolved. The CDR3 extends over 15 amino acids. V shed 0 bases and J shed 0 bases, with 8 bases lying between them. CDR1 and CDR2 from the germline V gene are SGHTA and FQGTGA. The CDR3 is CASSLTAEYQETQYF. CDR3 nucleotide sequence: TGTGCCAGCAGCTTAACGGCGGAGTACCAAGAGACCCAGTACTTC.

The CDR3 spells CASNPGYTHGELFF. The CDR3 nucleotides are TGTGCCAGTAACCCGGGTTACACCCACGGGGAGCTGTTTTTT. The rearrangement joins TRBV19 to TRBJ2-2, with D unclear. Trimming cost V 7 bases and J 7 bases, with 16 bases left between them. CDR1 and CDR2 (germline): LNHDA, SQIVND (reference sequence). The CDR3 has 14 residues.

This clone was counted only a few times. The chain employs TRBV5-1 and TRBJ2-1; TRBD2 aligns across 8 bases. There are 16 residues in the CDR3. Trimming removed 4 bases from V and 8 bases from J; junction bases left unmatched: 14. CDR1 is SGHRS, CDR2 YFSETQ, per germline. In DNA form, the CDR3 reads TGCGCCAGCAGCCCCTTTTCGGGGGGGACCCTAGATGAGCAGTTCTTC. Protein: CASSPFSGGTLDEQFF.

V gene TRBV6-6 combines with J gene TRBJ1-5, with TRBD1 as a possible D gene (5 bases). Looked up from germline, CDR1 is MNHNY and CDR2 is SVGAGI (reference sequence). The CDR3 extends over 14 amino acids. V was pared by 2 bases and J by 5 bases, with 10 bases between. The CDR3 region is CASSYDSTYQPQHF. DNA of the CDR3: TGTGCCAGCAGTTACGACAGTACCTATCAGCCCCAGCATTTT.

This clone was detected many times. The chain couples TRBV11-2 to TRBJ2-3; D is unclear. V lost 3 bases, J lost 4 bases, and 14 bases lay in between. This CDR3 contains 15 residues. The V gene's germline CDR1 is SGHAT and CDR2 FQNNGV. This chain's CDR3 is CASSFGDHDSDTQYF. The CDR3 DNA follows: TGTGCCAGCAGCTTCGGAGACCACGATTCAGATACGCAGTATTTT.

The chain combines TRBV25-1 with TRBJ2-5; no firm D call. Trimming cost V 3 bases and J 4 bases, with 3 bases left between them. The CDR3 spans 11 residues. Germline CDR1 is MGHDK and CDR2 is SYGVNS. CDR3 DNA: TGTGCCAGCAGTGATATAGAGACCCAGTACTTC. Its translation: CASSDIETQYF. The full variable domain, completed using reference TRBV25-1 and TRBJ2-5, is EADIYQTPRYLVIGTGKKITLECSQTMGHDKMYWYQQDPGMELHLIHYSYGVNSTEKGDLSSESTVSRIRTEHFPLTLESARPSHTSQYLCASSDIETQYFGPGTRLLVL.

The chain has TRBV18 and TRBJ1-1; TRBD1 aligns across 8 bases. J gave up 5 bases and V 5 bases, and 7 bases lay outside the gene matches. Germline loops: CDR1 KGHSH, CDR2 LQKENI. The CDR3 loop spans 14 amino acids. The CDR3 protein is CASSTNRGETEAFF. As DNA, the CDR3 is TGTGCCAGCTCAACCAACAGGGGGGAAACTGAAGCTTTCTTT.

This clone turned up a few times. DNA of the CDR3: TGCGCCAGCAGCTCGACCGGGACTAGTTCCTACAATGAGCAGTTCTTC. Its protein is CASSSTGTSSYNEQFF. This chain connects TRBV5-1 to TRBJ2-1; 8 bases match TRBD2. V lost 3 bases, J lost 1 base, and 6 bases stayed unmatched. From germline, CDR1 is SGHRS and CDR2 YFSETQ. This CDR3 is built from 16 residues.

The chain joins TRBV2 to TRBJ1-2; possible D gene TRBD1, 6 bases. The CDR3 covers 13 residues. In germline, CDR1 is SNHLY, CDR2 FYNNEI. Trimming removed 2 bases from V and 4 bases from J, with 8 bases in between. CDR3 sequence reads: CASSETGTYGYTF. The CDR3 nucleotides read TGTGCCAGCAGTGAAACAGGGACCTATGGCTACACCTTC. Combining the CDR3 with reference TRBV2 and TRBJ1-2 gives the whole variable domain EPEVTQTPSHQVTQMGQEVILRCVPISNHLYFYWYRQILGQKVEFLVSFYNNEISEKSEIFDDQFSVERPDGSNFTLKIRSTKLEDSAMYFCASSETGTYGYTFGSGTRLTVV.

This clone was seen only a few times. The chain uses TRBV23-1 and TRBJ2-7; TRBD1 matches 11 bases. TRBV23-1 is recorded as an ORF, its role being uncertain. Germline trimming cut 0 bases from V and 5 bases from J; bases unmatched to any gene: 9. CDR3 length: 17 residues. CDR3 region: CASSQSSRDRGFDEQYF. As DNA, the CDR3 is TGCGCCAGCAGTCAATCCTCCCGGGACAGGGGGTTTGACGAGCAGTACTTC.

V usage is TRBV19 and J usage is TRBJ2-1; 12 bases are shared with TRBD2. After removal of 5 bases from V and 9 bases from J, the junction contained 14 bases not matched to a gene. Germline V gene sequence: CDR1 LNHDA, CDR2 SQIVND (reference sequence). The CDR3 contains 17 residues. The CDR3 nucleotides read TGTGCCAGTAGTGCAGGACTAGCGGGATGGTTTATCATTGAGCAGTTCTTC. Its translation is CASSAGLAGWFIIEQFF. The whole variable domain, filled in from reference TRBV19 and TRBJ2-1, reads DGGITQSPKYLFRKEGQNVTLSCEQNLNHDAMYWYRQDPGQGLRLIYYSQIVNDFQKGDIAEGYSVSREKKESFPLTVTSAQKNPTAFYLCASSAGLAGWFIIEQFFGPGTRLTVL.

V gene TRBV5-5 combines with J gene TRBJ2-7, with TRBD1 identical over 7 bases. The V gene end was trimmed by 0 bases and the J gene end by 4 bases; junction bases not matched to a gene: 7. There are 15 residues in the CDR3. The V gene's germline CDR1 is SGHKS and CDR2 YYEKEE (reference sequence). The CDR3 DNA reads TGTGCCAGCAGCTTGGGAGCCGCGACAGGGTACGAGCAGTACTTC. Residues: CASSLGAATGYEQYF.

The chain combines TRBV28 with TRBJ1-2; 8 positions agree with TRBD1. Trimming cost V 5 bases and J 4 bases; bases outside gene matches: 6. The CDR3 totals 14 residues. Germline CDR1 MDHEN, CDR2 SYDVKM. CDR3 protein: CASSMQGAGYGYTF. The CDR3 nucleotides read TGTGCCAGCAGTATGCAGGGGGCGGGCTATGGCTACACCTTC.